This T cell receptor beta chain derives from a study of shared clonotypes between healthy human individuals. Study-wide results and caveats: The study found about 5% of naive CD4 clonotypes shared across a few donors. A generally larger estimated richness was seen in naive subsets than in memory subsets.

CDR3 length equals 13 residues. The germline CDR1 and CDR2 sequences are MNHEY and SMNVEV (reference sequence). The V end lost 8 bases, the J end lost 9 bases, and 17 bases lay between the germline ends. Profiling relied on immunoSEQ multiplex PCR, and the TCRdb table lists in-frame clones only, not all of them. Of roughly 1,100,000 clones listed, about 76% were seen once; the top ten hold approximately 1.3%. On this clone itself: The antigen is undetermined.

This sequence joins TRBV27 and TRBJ2-4, with D perhaps TRBD1 (5 bases). Sequencing was done on a sample of memory CD4+ T cells sorted from blood. Subset in this sample: CD45RA-negative fraction. The sequence derives from a man younger than 30 in good health. The CDR3 sequence: CASGEGAVGIQYF. CDR3 DNA: TGTGCCAGCGGGGAAGGGGCGGTCGGCATTCAGTACTTC.